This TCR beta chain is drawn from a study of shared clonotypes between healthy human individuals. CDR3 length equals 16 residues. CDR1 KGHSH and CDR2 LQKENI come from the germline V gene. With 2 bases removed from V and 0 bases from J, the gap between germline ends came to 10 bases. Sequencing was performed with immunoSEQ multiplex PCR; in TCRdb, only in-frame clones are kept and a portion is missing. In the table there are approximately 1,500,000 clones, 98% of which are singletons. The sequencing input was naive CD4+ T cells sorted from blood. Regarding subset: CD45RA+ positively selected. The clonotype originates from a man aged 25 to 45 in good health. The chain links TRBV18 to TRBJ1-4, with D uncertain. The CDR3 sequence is CASSPIRQATNEKLFF. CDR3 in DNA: TGTGCCAGCTCACCAATCAGACAAGCAACTAATGAAAAACTGTTTTTT.